This TCR beta chain is from a study of identical twins. TCRdb re-called the 5' RACE reads with MiXCR, one entry per CDR3 protein. The repertoire holds some 1,700,000 distinct CDR3 sequences, with less than 40% as singletons. All of the donors were Caucasians in good health. V was clipped by 1 base and J by 2 bases, with 14 bases between them. Per germline, CDR1 KGHSH and CDR2 LQKENI. The CDR3 sequence is 16 residues long. The sequence was obtained from a newborn girl in good health. This chain uses TRBV18 with TRBJ2-5, with D tentatively TRBD1 (5 bases). The sequenced material came from cord blood. CDR3 protein: CASSPLAGLEQETQYF. In nucleotides, the CDR3 is TGTGCCAGCTCACCACTTGCAGGGTTGGAACAAGAGACCCAGTACTTC.